What follows is one T cell receptor beta chain and its context. These data belong to a study of shared clonotypes between healthy human individuals. The protocol was immunoSEQ multiplex PCR, while the TCRdb copy is restricted to in-frame clones and leaves out a portion. In the table there are 2 million to 2.5 million clones, approximately 94% of which are singletons. Germline V gene lookup returns CDR1 SGHDT and CDR2 YYEEEE. V was cut by 4 bases and J by 7 bases, with 21 bases left in between. The CDR3 totals 16 residues. This chain connects TRBV5-6 to TRBJ1-5; tentative D call: TRBD1 (5 bases). Source material: naive CD4+ T cells from PBMCs. The subset was: CD45RA+ positively selected. The clonotype originates from a young man in good health. Some clones in this sample may be carry-over from other donors' samples. Written as DNA, the CDR3 is TGTGCCAGCAGCCCCAATGGAGGACTTGGGGGACAGCCCCAGCATTTT. The encoded protein is CASSPNGGLGGQPQHF.